One and the same sample provided the 10 T cell receptor beta chains below, sequenced in a study of CD8+CD57+ T cells in acquired aplastic anemia. The template used for profiling TCR beta VDJ and CDR3 was genomic DNA. MiXCR, run by TCRdb on the reads, gives a single entry per CDR3 protein. The table has 150,000 or so distinct CDR3 sequences, about 48% seen once. The authors sequenced patients whose flow cytometry had shown CD8+CD57+ cell expansion. Sequences were obtained from sorted CD4+, CD8+, or CD8+CD57+ T cells (not recorded which) from PBMCs. The receptors come from a human donor with aplastic anemia.

The chain has TRBV24-1 and TRBJ1-1, with no clear D. The CDR3 has 11 residues. The germline V gene encodes CDR1 KGHDR and CDR2 SFDVKD. Trimming stripped 2 bases from V and 8 bases from J, with 5 bases between. CDR3 residues: CATSDYGEAFF. The CDR3, as DNA: TGTGCCACCAGTGATTATGGGGAAGCTTTCTTT.

The chain has TRBV15 and TRBJ1-6, with 8 positions matching TRBD1. V shed 3 bases, J shed 9 bases, and the junction held 4 bases outside the gene matches. CDR1 and CDR2 (germline): LNHNV, YYDKDF (reference sequence). The CDR3 loop spans 14 amino acids. The CDR3 protein is CATSRGQEGSPLHF. The DNA of the CDR3 is TGTGCCACCAGCAGGGGACAGGAAGGTTCACCCCTCCACTTT. Based on the CDR3 plus reference TRBV15 and TRBJ1-6, the full variable domain is DAMVIQNPRYQVTQFGKPVTLSCSQTLNHNVMYWYQQKSSQAPKLLFHYYDKDFNNEADTPDNFQSRRPNTSFCFLDIRSPGLGDTAMYLCATSRGQEGSPLHFGNGTRLTVT.

This clonotype was seen ten or more times. The chain has TRBV9 and TRBJ2-2, with D unresolved. Germline V CDR1 and CDR2: SGDLS, YYNGEE. The CDR3 length is 13 residues. V lost 6 bases to trimming and J lost 0 bases, with 6 bases between them. The CDR3 DNA reads TGTGCCAGCACGTTATCGAACACCGGGGAGCTGTTTTTT. Amino acid sequence: CASTLSNTGELFF.

This chain links TRBV20-1 with TRBJ1-2; possible D gene TRBD1, 6 bases. The CDR3 is 13 amino acids. Trimming shortened V by 5 bases and J by 7 bases, and 17 bases separated the two germline ends. Looked up from germline, CDR1 is DFQATT and CDR2 is SNEGSKA (reference sequence). For the CDR3, the DNA is TGCAGTGCTGGGACCGGGGGGGCTCGTGGCTACACCTTC. Translation gives CSAGTGGARGYTF.

CDR3 in amino acids: CSVTIRASYEQYF. The CDR3 DNA follows: TGCAGTGTTACCATAAGGGCTAGCTACGAGCAGTACTTC. The gene calls are TRBV20-1 and TRBJ2-7; D not certain. The CDR3 spans 13 residues. Germline lookup yields CDR1 DFQATT and CDR2 SNEGSKA (reference sequence). V lost 7 bases, J lost 3 bases, and 16 bases lay in between.

This clonotype was seen only a few times. This rearrangement joins TRBV4-2 to TRBJ1-1; TRBD1 agrees at 11 bases. This CDR3 is 16 amino acids long. V dropped 0 bases and J dropped 5; count of bases not matched to a gene: 5. Germline-derived CDR1 and CDR2 are LGHNA and YNFKEQ. DNA for the CDR3: TGTGCCAGCAGCCAAGACCCCGGGACAGGGGGAACTGAAGCTTTCTTT. Translation: CASSQDPGTGGTEAFF.

The chain combines TRBV29-1 with TRBJ2-1; 9 nucleotides align to TRBD1. The CDR3 loop spans 15 amino acids. Looked up from germline, CDR1 is SQVTM and CDR2 is ANQGSEA. V was pared by 7 bases and J by 3 bases, with 10 bases of the junction left unmatched. The CDR3 nucleotides are TGCAGCGCCCCGACAGGGGGAGGTATCTACAATGAGCAGTTCTTC. Its translation is CSAPTGGGIYNEQFF.

The chain combines TRBV20-1 with TRBJ2-3; perhaps TRBD2 as D (7 bases). V was cut by 0 bases and J by 3 bases, with 19 bases left in between. The CDR3 runs to 17 residues. The germline CDR1 and CDR2 sequences are DFQATT and SNEGSKA (reference sequence). CDR3 in DNA: TGCAGTGCTAGAGATCGGAGTGGGGGGGCTTTTACAGATACGCAGTATTTT. Translated: CSARDRSGGAFTDTQYF.

V usage is TRBV10-3 and J usage is TRBJ2-1, with 7 bases matching TRBD2. This CDR3 comprises 15 residues. Germline V gives CDR1 ENHRY, CDR2 SYGVKD. Trimming removed 4 bases from V and 3 bases from J; junction bases left unmatched: 6. DNA of the CDR3: TGTGCCATCAGTGTCAGCGGGGTCGACTACAATGAGCAGTTCTTC. This translates into CAISVSGVDYNEQFF.

Comment on this clonotype: Since a much larger clone is just one base distant, this may be a read error. The rearrangement links TRBV11-1 to TRBJ2-1, with D possibly TRBD2 on 6 matching bases. The CDR3 sequence is 16 residues long. Trimming took off 1 base at V and 6 bases at J, with 16 bases between the two ends. The germline CDR1 and CDR2 sequences are SGHAT and FQDESV (reference sequence). CDR3 nucleotides: TGTGCCAGCAGCTTAGTTGGAGGGGACTTGCTCAATGAGCAGTTCTTC. The encoded protein is CASSLVGGDLLNEQFF.